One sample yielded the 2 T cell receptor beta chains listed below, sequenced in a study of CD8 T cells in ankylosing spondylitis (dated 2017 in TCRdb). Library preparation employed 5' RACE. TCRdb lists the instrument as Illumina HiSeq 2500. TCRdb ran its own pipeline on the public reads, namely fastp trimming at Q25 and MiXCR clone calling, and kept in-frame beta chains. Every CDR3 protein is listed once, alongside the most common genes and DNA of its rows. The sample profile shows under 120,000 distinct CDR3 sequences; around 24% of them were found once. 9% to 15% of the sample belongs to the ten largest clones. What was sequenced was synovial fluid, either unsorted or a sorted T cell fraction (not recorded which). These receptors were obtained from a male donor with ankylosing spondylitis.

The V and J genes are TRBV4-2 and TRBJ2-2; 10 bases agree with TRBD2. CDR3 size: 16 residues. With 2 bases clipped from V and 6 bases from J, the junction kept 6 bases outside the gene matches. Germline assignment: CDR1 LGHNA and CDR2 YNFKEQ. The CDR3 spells CASSQLSGRAPGELFF. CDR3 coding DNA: TGTGCCAGCAGCCAACTAAGCGGGAGGGCCCCCGGGGAGCTGTTTTTT.

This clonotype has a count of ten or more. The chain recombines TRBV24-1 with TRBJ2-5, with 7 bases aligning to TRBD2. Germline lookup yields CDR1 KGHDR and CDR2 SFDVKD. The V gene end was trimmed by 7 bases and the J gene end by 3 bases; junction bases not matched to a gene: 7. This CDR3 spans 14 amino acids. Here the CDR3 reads CATSSAGVEETQYF. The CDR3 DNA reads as TGTGCCACCAGCTCTGCGGGAGTGGAAGAGACCCAGTACTTC.